The table lists the clone carrying this T cell receptor beta chain with a few counts. What it recognizes is unknown. This sample is part of a study of response to subunit inactivated influenza vaccine. General study findings and limits: Each seasonal flu vaccination may recruit only limited new T cells, authors suggested.

CDR1 and CDR2 (germline): LGHNA, YSLEER. CDR3 length: 16 amino acids. Trimming cost V 0 bases and J 3 bases; bases outside gene matches: 4. From the RT-PCR reads, TCRdb called clonotypes with MiXCR, one entry per CDR3 protein. The sample holds under 850,000 distinct CDR3 sequences, around 20% seen once. The source was PBMCs from blood, collected about 5 days after vaccination. The TCR was taken from a man aged 45-65 years who received an inactivated influenza vaccine. The V call is TRBV4-3, the J call TRBJ1-1; 10 positions agree with TRBD1. DNA of the CDR3: TGCGCCAGCAGCCAAGACCCCGGGACAGGGGACACTGAAGCTTTCTTT. It codes for CASSQDPGTGDTEAFF.